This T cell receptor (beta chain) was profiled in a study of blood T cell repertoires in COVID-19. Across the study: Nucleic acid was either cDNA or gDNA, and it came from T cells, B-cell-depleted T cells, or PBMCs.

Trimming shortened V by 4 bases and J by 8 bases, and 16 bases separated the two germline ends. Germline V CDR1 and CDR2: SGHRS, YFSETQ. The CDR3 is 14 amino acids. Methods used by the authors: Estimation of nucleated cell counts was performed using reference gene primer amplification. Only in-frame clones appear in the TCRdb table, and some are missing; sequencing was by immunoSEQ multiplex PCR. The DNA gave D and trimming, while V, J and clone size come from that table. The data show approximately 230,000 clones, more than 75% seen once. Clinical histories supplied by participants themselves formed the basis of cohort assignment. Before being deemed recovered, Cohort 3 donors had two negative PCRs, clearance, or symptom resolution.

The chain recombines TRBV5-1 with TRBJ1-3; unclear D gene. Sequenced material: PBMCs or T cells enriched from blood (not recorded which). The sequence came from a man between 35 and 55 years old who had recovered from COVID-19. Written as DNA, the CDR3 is TGCGCCAGCAGCCCTGGCAGAGGGCGGGACACCATATATTTT. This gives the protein CASSPGRGRDTIYF.